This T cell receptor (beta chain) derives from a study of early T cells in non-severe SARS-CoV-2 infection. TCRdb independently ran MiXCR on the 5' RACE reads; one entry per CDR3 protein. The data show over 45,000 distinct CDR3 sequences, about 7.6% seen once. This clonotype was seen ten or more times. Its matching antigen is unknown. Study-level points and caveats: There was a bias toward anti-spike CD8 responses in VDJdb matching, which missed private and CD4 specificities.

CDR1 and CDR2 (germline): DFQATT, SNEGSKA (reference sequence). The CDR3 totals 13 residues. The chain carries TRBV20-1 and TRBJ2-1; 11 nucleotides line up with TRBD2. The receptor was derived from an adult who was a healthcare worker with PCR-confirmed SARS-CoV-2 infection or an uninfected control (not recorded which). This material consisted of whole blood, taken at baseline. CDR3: CRVAGGSYNEQFF. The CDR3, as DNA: TGCAGGGTAGCGGGAGGGTCCTACAATGAGCAGTTCTTC.